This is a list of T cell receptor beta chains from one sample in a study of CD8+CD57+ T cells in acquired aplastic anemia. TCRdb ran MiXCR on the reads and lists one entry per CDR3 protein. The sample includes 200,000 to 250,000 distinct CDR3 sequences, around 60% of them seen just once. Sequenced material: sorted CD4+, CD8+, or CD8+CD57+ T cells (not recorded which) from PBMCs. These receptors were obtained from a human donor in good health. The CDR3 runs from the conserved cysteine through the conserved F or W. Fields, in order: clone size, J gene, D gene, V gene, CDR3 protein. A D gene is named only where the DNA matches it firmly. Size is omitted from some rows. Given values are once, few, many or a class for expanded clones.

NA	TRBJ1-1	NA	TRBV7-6	CASSLQTGHGTEAFF
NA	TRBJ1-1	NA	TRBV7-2	CAISDQGWNTEAFF
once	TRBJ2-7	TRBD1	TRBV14	CASRRDRGSYEQYF
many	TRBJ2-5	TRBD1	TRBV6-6	CASSGQGVQETQYF
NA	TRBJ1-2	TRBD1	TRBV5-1	CASSLEALTGASRDGYTF
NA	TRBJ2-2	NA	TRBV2	CASSGPWGSGELFF
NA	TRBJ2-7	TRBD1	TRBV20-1	CSATLGGSSYEQYF
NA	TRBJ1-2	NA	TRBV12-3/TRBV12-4	CASSSKHMTGSAISYTF
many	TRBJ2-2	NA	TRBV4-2	CASSQVPDMANTGELFF
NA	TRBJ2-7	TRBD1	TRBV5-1	CASANRDRAYEQYF
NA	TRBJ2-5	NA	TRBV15	CATSGSKDYEETQYF
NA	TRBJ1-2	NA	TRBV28	CASSLPVREGRLHGYTF
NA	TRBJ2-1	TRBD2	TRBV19	CASSNLAGGRGEQFF
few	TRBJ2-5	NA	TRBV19	CASRGLGETQYF
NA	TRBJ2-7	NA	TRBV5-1	CASTRGYEQYF
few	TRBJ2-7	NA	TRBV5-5	CASSISLRVHEQYF
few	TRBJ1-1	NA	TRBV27	CASSLGGIGNTEAFF
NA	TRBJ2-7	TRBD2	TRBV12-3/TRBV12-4	CASSPGLAAGEQYF
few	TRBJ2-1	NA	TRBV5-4	CASSFETGSSYNEQFF
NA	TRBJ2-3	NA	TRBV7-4	CASSLVGTPTDTQYF
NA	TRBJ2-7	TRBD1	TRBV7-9	CASSWTGTGPYEQYF
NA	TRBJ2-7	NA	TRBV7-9	CASSQDLGRKSYEQYF
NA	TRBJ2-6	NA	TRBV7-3	CASSMGGTGGSGANVLTF
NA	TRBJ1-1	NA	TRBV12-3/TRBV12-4	CASSFSPRTVEAFF
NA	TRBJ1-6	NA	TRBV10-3	CAISVKGANSYNSPLHF
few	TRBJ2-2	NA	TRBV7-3	CASSPEGTGELFF
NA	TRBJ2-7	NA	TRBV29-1	CSVADWDRGEQYF
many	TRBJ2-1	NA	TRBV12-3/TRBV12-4	CASRGEGGYNEQFF
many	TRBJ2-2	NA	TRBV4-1	CASSQAAAGTGELFF
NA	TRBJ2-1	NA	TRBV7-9	CASSLANSYEQFF
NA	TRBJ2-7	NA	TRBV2	CASARGAVYEQYF
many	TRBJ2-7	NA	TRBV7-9	CASSLPGRAYEQYF
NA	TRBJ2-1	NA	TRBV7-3	CASRPLASSYNEQFF
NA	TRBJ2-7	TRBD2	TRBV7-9	CASSLTSVEQYF
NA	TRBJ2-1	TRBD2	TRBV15	CATSRERLAGYNEQFF
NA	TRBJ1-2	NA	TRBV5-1	CASSQRTEDSRYTF
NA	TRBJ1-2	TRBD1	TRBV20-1	CSAGDRSNYGYTF
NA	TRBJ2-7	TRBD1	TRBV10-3	CAILRRDRAVDEQYF
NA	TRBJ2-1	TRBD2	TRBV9	CASSVGGGSSYNEQFF
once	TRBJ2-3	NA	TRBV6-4	CASSERGDADTQYF